The next 24 T cell receptor beta chains were all read from a single sample in a study of T cells in Graves' hyperthyroidism and ophthalmopathy. Regions amplified from RNA transcripts were the TCR beta CDR3 regions. TCR CDR3 underwent first-round RT-PCR with the HTBI primer set. TCRdb re-derived calls from the multiplex PCR reads in MiXCR, one entry per CDR3 protein. The sample has 450,000 to 650,000 distinct CDR3 sequences, more than 20% seen once. Material for sequencing was blood. The receptors were sampled from a man aged 18-30 years with Graves' hyperthyroidism.

The table lists this clonotype with many counts. The chain uses TRBV2 and TRBJ1-6; no clear D. The CDR3 length is 12 residues. Germline lookup yields CDR1 SNHLY and CDR2 FYNNEI. V gave up 1 base and J gave up 10 bases, with 5 bases separating them. CDR3 loop: CASSEDPSPLHF. The CDR3 DNA sequence: TGTGCCAGCAGTGAAGACCCATCACCCCTCCACTTT.

The sample holds many counts of this clonotype. CDR3 DNA sequence: TGTGCCAGCAGCTTCCGGGAGAGGAAGCAGTACTTC. Translated, it gives CASSFRERKQYF. This chain uses TRBV11-3 with TRBJ2-7, with D perhaps matching TRBD2 (6 bases). V gave up 3 bases and J gave up 8 bases, with 11 bases separating them. The CDR3 is 12 residues long. Per the germline V gene, CDR1 is SGHNT and CDR2 is YENEEA.

This clonotype was found many times. The chain employs TRBV6-1 and TRBJ1-5; TRBD1 matches 9 bases. Germline V lookup: CDR1 MNHNS, CDR2 SASEGT. This CDR3 contains 18 residues. The trim removed 4 bases at V and 1 base at J, leaving 11 bases unmatched. DNA for the CDR3: TGTGCCAGCAGTGTCAACCGGGGACAGGGATCAAGCAATCAGCCCCAGCATTTT. This sequence encodes CASSVNRGQGSSNQPQHF.

This clonotype occurred many times. The V gene is TRBV27, the J gene TRBJ1-5; 10 bases map to TRBD1. Germline CDR1 and CDR2: MNHEY and SMNVEV (reference sequence). Germline trimming cut 7 bases from V and 1 base from J; bases unmatched to any gene: 4. This CDR3 contains 15 residues. The CDR3 loop reads CASTRTGGSNQPQHF. The DNA for the CDR3 is TGTGCCAGCACCCGGACAGGGGGAAGCAATCAGCCCCAGCATTTT.

The chain carries TRBV5-1 and TRBJ2-2, with 7 bases fitting TRBD1. Germline values: CDR1 SGHRS, CDR2 YFSETQ. Unmatched junction bases numbered 3, after V lost 1 base and J lost 3 bases. The CDR3 is 15 amino acids. This CDR3 is CASSLKGQHTGELFF. The CDR3, as DNA: TGCGCCAGCAGCTTGAAGGGACAGCACACCGGGGAGCTGTTTTTT.

A remark on this clonotype: A junction end diverges from the germline sequence, so it may reflect a read error. The CDR3: CASSYKNTGELSF. CDR3 nucleotide sequence: TGTGCCAGCAGTTACAAGAACACCGGGGAGCTGTCTTTT. The chain uses TRBV2 and TRBJ2-2; tentatively, D is TRBD2 (5 bases). Germline values: CDR1 SNHLY, CDR2 FYNNEI. The CDR3 runs to 13 residues. Full variable domain (missing parts from reference TRBV2 and TRBJ2-2): EPEVTQTPSHQVTQMGQEVILRCVPISNHLYFYWYRQILGQKVEFLVSFYNNEISEKSEIFDDQFSVERPDGSNFTLKIRSTKLEDSAMYFCASSYKNTGELSFGEGSRLTVL.

This clonotype was found many times. This chain joins TRBV15 and TRBJ1-2; maybe TRBD1 (5 bases). CDR3 size: 16 residues. Germline V gene sequence: CDR1 LNHNV, CDR2 YYDKDF (reference sequence). V shed 0 bases and J shed 3 bases, with 14 bases lying between them. The CDR3 DNA reads as TGTGCCACCAGCAGAGATTGGCCAGGGAGGGACTATGGCTACACCTTC. Encoded protein: CATSRDWPGRDYGYTF.

The chain has TRBV12-3 or TRBV12-4 and TRBJ1-1; D is possibly TRBD1 (6 bases). This CDR3 is 15 amino acids long. V lost 3 bases and J 3 bases, leaving 14 bases between the germline ends. The CDR3 DNA follows: TGTGCCAGCAGTTTCTACAGGGAGGGGGACACTGAAGCTTTCTTT. It encodes CASSFYREGDTEAFF.

V is TRBV3-1 and J is TRBJ2-5; 10 bases line up with TRBD2. The CDR3 runs 17 residues. Trimming took 0 bases from V and 6 from J; bases not matched to a gene: 10. In germline, CDR1 is LGHDT, CDR2 YNNKEL (reference sequence). The CDR3 region has the DNA TGTGCCAGCAGCCAAGATGGGACTAGCGCTCCCCTGAAGACCCAGTACTTC. Its protein product is CASSQDGTSAPLKTQYF.

This clonotype appeared many times. Sequence at one end of the junction differs from germline and may be a read error. This rearrangement joins TRBV5-1 to TRBJ1-1; a possible D gene is TRBD1 (5 bases). Germline CDR1 is SGHRS and CDR2 is YFSETQ. CDR3 length: 12 residues. DNA for the CDR3: TGTGCCAGCAGTTTAGAGGGGACTGAAGCTTTCTTT. Protein sequence: CASSLEGTEAFF.

In its sample, this clonotype was seen many times. The chain recombines TRBV6-2 or TRBV6-3 with TRBJ1-1; D is possibly TRBD1 (5 bases). Per germline, CDR1 MNHEY and CDR2 SVGEGT. CDR3 size: 16 residues. V was pared by 0 bases and J by 0 bases, with 11 bases between. The DNA for the CDR3 is TGTGCCAGCAGTTACTCCGCGGGACTTTTGAACACTGAAGCTTTCTTT. Its translation: CASSYSAGLLNTEAFF.

Comments on this clonotype: A much larger clone sits a single nucleotide away, making a read error possible. The rearrangement joins TRBV4-1 to TRBJ2-7; TRBD1 is a possible D gene (6 bases). Germline-derived CDR1 and CDR2 are MGHRA and YSYEKL. There are 17 residues in the CDR3. The CDR3 is CTSSQDDGGQKPCEQYF. For the CDR3, the DNA is TGCACCAGCAGCCAAGATGATGGGGGCCAGAAACCCTGCGAGCAGTACTTC.

This clonotype was observed a few times. The genes are TRBV20-1 and TRBJ1-5; 12 bases align to TRBD1. Trimming took 6 bases from V and 6 from J; bases not matched to a gene: 12. This CDR3 comprises 16 residues. Germline values: CDR1 DFQATT, CDR2 SNEGSKA (reference sequence). The CDR3 DNA sequence: TGCAGTGCGCAGGGGTTCCGGGACAGGGGGCGTCAGCCCCAGCATTTT. The encoded protein is CSAQGFRDRGRQPQHF.

This clonotype has at least ten counts. The chain uses TRBV27 and TRBJ2-7; 10 bases are shared with TRBD2. Trimming took 2 bases from V and 2 from J; bases not matched to a gene: 3. The CDR3 has 15 residues. Germline V gene data show CDR1 as MNHEY and CDR2 as SMNVEV (reference sequence). DNA of the CDR3: TGTGCCAGCAGTTTAATAGCGGGGGGACCCTACGAGCAGTACTTC. This sequence encodes CASSLIAGGPYEQYF.

In this sample, this clonotype turned up many times. The chain has TRBV20-1 and TRBJ1-3; D unresolved. CDR3 length: 13 amino acids. The germline CDR1 and CDR2 sequences are DFQATT and SNEGSKA (reference sequence). The V end lost 2 bases, the J end lost 1 base, and 6 bases lay between the germline ends. The CDR3 DNA follows: TGCAGTGCTAGATCTCTGTCTGGAAACACCATATATTTT. This encodes CSARSLSGNTIYF.

This clonotype showed up many times. This sequence joins TRBV4-1 and TRBJ2-7, with 7 bases fitting TRBD2. The CDR3 is made up of 16 amino acids. V lost 1 base, J lost 6 bases, and 12 bases stayed unmatched. Germline loops: CDR1 MGHRA, CDR2 YSYEKL. CDR3 sequence reads: CASSQVYGGRGLEQYF. DNA for the CDR3: TGCGCCAGCAGCCAAGTGTATGGAGGGAGGGGACTCGAGCAGTACTTC.

This clonotype occurred a few times. This chain uses TRBV4-2 with TRBJ1-2; 9 bases align to TRBD1. This CDR3 contains 15 residues. V lost 3 bases to trimming and J lost 4 bases; unmatched junction nucleotides: 6. Germline CDR1 reads LGHNA; CDR2 reads YNFKEQ. The CDR3 DNA follows: TGTGCCAGCAGCCAGGGGACAGGGTCGGGCTATGGCTACACCTTC. Amino acid sequence: CASSQGTGSGYGYTF.

In its sample, this clonotype was seen many times. This chain joins TRBV20-1 and TRBJ1-3, with D perhaps TRBD1 (5 bases). This CDR3 has 16 residues. V dropped 3 bases and J dropped 4 bases, with 19 bases sitting between them. Germline V gene sequence: CDR1 DFQATT, CDR2 SNEGSKA (reference sequence). The CDR3 region has the DNA TGCAGTGCTAGCGGCGGGGCATTGATTAAGGGAAACACCATATATTTT. Its protein is CSASGGALIKGNTIYF.

The chain is built from TRBV14 and TRBJ2-7, with 7 bases aligning to TRBD1. V shed 3 bases and J 7 bases; nucleotides not matched to a gene: 9. CDR3 length: 14 residues. Germline V lookup: CDR1 SGHDN, CDR2 FVKESK. CDR3 sequence (DNA): TGTGCCAGCAGCCACAGACGACAGGGCAGGGAGCAGTACTTC. Amino acids: CASSHRRQGREQYF.

This clonotype came up many times. The chain has TRBV6-1 and TRBJ2-7, with 14 bases identical to TRBD2. CDR1 and CDR2 from the germline V gene are MNHNS and SASEGT. CDR3 length: 16 residues. Trimming removed 5 bases from V and 4 bases from J; junction bases left unmatched: 7. The CDR3 sequence: CASSKTSGGERYEQYF. The CDR3 bases are TGTGCCAGCAGTAAGACTAGCGGGGGGGAGAGGTACGAGCAGTACTTC.

This clonotype was detected only a few times. The rearrangement joins TRBV12-3 or TRBV12-4 to TRBJ1-2; D unresolved. V lost 6 bases and J lost 7, with 12 bases in between. The CDR3 covers 12 residues. CDR3 DNA sequence: TGTGCCAGCAGCCCTGGTTTTGGTGGCTACACCTTC. Protein sequence: CASSPGFGGYTF.

CDR3 nucleotides: TGTGCCAGCACCTCTCCGGAGGGGGGAAGTAAGGAGACCCAGTACTTC. This codes for CASTSPEGGSKETQYF. This sequence joins TRBV6-1 and TRBJ2-5; D assignment may be TRBD1 or TRBD2 (6 bases each). This CDR3 spans 16 amino acids. The V and J ends lost 7 bases and 5 bases respectively, with 23 bases between them. The germline gives CDR1 MNHNS, CDR2 SASEGT.

This clonotype was seen more than once but under ten times. CDR3 residues: CASISSSGLGYGYTF. CDR3 bases: TGTGCCAGCATCTCGAGCTCGGGACTTGGCTATGGCTACACCTTC. The chain joins TRBV28 to TRBJ1-2; a weak D match, TRBD1 (5 bases). The length of the CDR3 is 15 residues. V dropped 7 bases and J dropped 4 bases, with 19 bases sitting between them. Per germline, CDR1 MDHEN and CDR2 SYDVKM.

This clonotype showed up many times. The CDR3 is CASGSGGSYYEQYF. DNA of the CDR3: TGTGCTAGTGGTAGCGGGGGATCCTACTACGAGCAGTACTTC. The chain carries TRBV12-5 and TRBJ2-7; 8 nucleotides match TRBD2. CDR3 length: 14 amino acids. The V gene's germline CDR1 is LGHNT and CDR2 FRNRAP. Unmatched junction bases numbered 6, after V lost 5 bases and J lost 3 bases. Full variable domain (missing parts from reference TRBV12-5 and TRBJ2-7): DARVTQTPRHKVTEMGQEVTMRCQPILGHNTVFWYRQTMMQGLELLAYFRNRAPLDDSGMPKDRFSAEMPDATLATLKIQPSEPRDSAVYFCASGSGGSYYEQYFGPGTRLTVT.